A selection of T cell receptor beta chains follows, all from one sample in a study of blood T cell repertoires in COVID-19. Method: immunoSEQ multiplex PCR; TCRdb's copy keeps in-frame clones and lacks some. The data contain about 270,000 clones, around 90% of them seen just once; the ten biggest clones take up about 4%. What was sequenced was PBMCs or T cells enriched from blood (not recorded which). These receptors originate from a woman aged 25 to 39 with acute COVID-19. CDR3s include the opening cysteine and the closing phenylalanine or tryptophan. The order of the fields is V gene, J gene, CDR3 protein.

V: TRBV4-2
J: TRBJ2-1
CDR3: CASSQDPPGGFTGNEQFF

V: TRBV7-2
J: TRBJ2-3
CDR3: CASRLPPGDTQYF

V: TRBV20-1
J: TRBJ2-1
CDR3: CSASSQTANEQFF

V: TRBV24-1
J: TRBJ2-1
CDR3: CATSDSTTGSGEQFF

V: TRBV2
J: TRBJ2-2
CDR3: CASSEEFDSGELFF

V: TRBV21-1
J: TRBJ2-1
CDR3: CASSKWGLAALYNEQFF

V: TRBV27
J: TRBJ2-1
CDR3: CASSLVGPSGRPQFF

V: TRBV19
J: TRBJ2-3
CDR3: CASRGDGGLTDTQYF

V: TRBV11-2
J: TRBJ1-2
CDR3: CASSPTGAPYGYTF

V: TRBV12-3/TRBV12-4
J: TRBJ2-1
CDR3: CASSFGSNEQFF

V: TRBV5-1
J: TRBJ2-3
CDR3: CASSSLAGGLASTDTQYF

V: TRBV9
J: TRBJ1-3
CDR3: CASSAGTGIGNTIYF

V: TRBV27
J: TRBJ2-1
CDR3: CASSLKEGSAGIKQFF

V: TRBV6-5
J: TRBJ1-6
CDR3: CASRDRHGASPLHF

V: TRBV6-5
J: TRBJ2-1
CDR3: CASSYPGQGPQDRWFF

V: TRBV29-1
J: TRBJ1-1
CDR3: CSVARQGLMNTEAFF

V: TRBV25-1
J: TRBJ2-3
CDR3: CASSELAGGSDTQYF

V: TRBV28
J: TRBJ1-1
CDR3: CASSFPGQVHRKDEAFF

V: TRBV14
J: TRBJ2-7
CDR3: CASSGPSGWYEQYF

V: TRBV28
J: TRBJ2-3
CDR3: CASSGGTASTDTQYF

V: TRBV5-1
J: TRBJ2-6
CDR3: CASSKEVPGGKSGANVLTF

V: TRBV11-2
J: TRBJ1-2
CDR3: CASSNPGTGALMDYGYTF

V: TRBV19
J: TRBJ1-1
CDR3: CASSMSGVNTEAFF

V: TRBV7-9
J: TRBJ2-1
CDR3: CASSPKTGFRYNEQFF

V: TRBV5-4
J: TRBJ2-1
CDR3: CASSLVAADNEQFF

V: TRBV29-1
J: TRBJ1-2
CDR3: CSVELSAFGYTF

V: TRBV28
J: TRBJ1-3
CDR3: CASSTGERRGNTIYF

V: TRBV28
J: TRBJ1-1
CDR3: CASSLPNENTEAFF

V: TRBV30
J: TRBJ1-4
CDR3: CAWSVPGTANEKLFF

V: TRBV3-1/TRBV3-2
J: TRBJ1-4
CDR3: CASSDSTTNEKLFF

V: TRBV6-2/TRBV6-3
J: TRBJ2-7
CDR3: CASSYSNRDNSYEQYF

V: TRBV19
J: TRBJ1-3
CDR3: CASSSRDRISQDTIYF

V: TRBV21-1
J: TRBJ2-7
CDR3: CASSSRTQTSVYEQYF

V: TRBV2
J: TRBJ2-2
CDR3: CASSELSSGSGGELFF

V: TRBV28
J: TRBJ2-1
CDR3: CASSKLAGGYNEQFF

V: TRBV19
J: TRBJ2-7
CDR3: CASSIGAGAPYEQYF

V: TRBV19
J: TRBJ2-1
CDR3: CASKIAGVQNEQFF

V: TRBV7-2
J: TRBJ2-1
CDR3: CASSSYSGGAYNEQFF

V: TRBV9
J: TRBJ2-3
CDR3: CASSSRTSEWDTQYF

V: TRBV28
J: TRBJ1-5
CDR3: CASSLRGHPQPQHF

V: TRBV5-6
J: TRBJ2-1
CDR3: CASSHTSGSYYNEQFF

V: TRBV7-9
J: TRBJ2-2
CDR3: CASSSGLAGGTGELFF

V: TRBV5-5
J: TRBJ2-7
CDR3: CASSYSYEQYF

V: TRBV15
J: TRBJ1-1
CDR3: CATSPEDTEAFF

V: TRBV5-4
J: TRBJ2-1
CDR3: CASSPGGLAGIGNEQFF

V: TRBV10-3
J: TRBJ1-3
CDR3: CAISESIGYTIYF

V: TRBV7-2
J: TRBJ2-5
CDR3: CASSPGLAGETQYF

V: TRBV6-1
J: TRBJ1-1
CDR3: CASSESRPTEAFF

V: TRBV29-1
J: TRBJ2-3
CDR3: CSLETGAGTDTQYF

V: TRBV10-3
J: TRBJ2-3
CDR3: CAISEGLAGGQGDTQYF